The TCR beta chain described here comes from a study of cytomegalovirus exposure and HLA in healthy donors. The PCR contained 60 Vbeta and 13 Jbeta primers. Assay: immunoSEQ multiplex PCR; the TCRdb copy retains only in-frame clones and omits some. The sample has about 190,000 clones; roughly 77% are singletons. Study-wide points: It was 164 TCR beta chains that were listed as cytomegalovirus-associated. Association with HLA alleles at 0.05 false discovery rate was found for 15,000 or so TCR beta sequences in a later analysis. Among TCR sequences, most were rare, though some public TCRs appeared in many donors. Highly shared variants forming one cluster were likely a sequencing artifact.

The V and J ends lost 6 bases and 5 bases, in that order; junction bases with no gene match: 13. Germline-derived CDR1 and CDR2 are KGHSH and LQKENI. The CDR3 runs 17 residues. With regard to this clone: Its antigen remains unidentified.

Sequencing was carried out using PBMCs. The sequence derives from a man aged 30 to 39 in good health and CMV-seropositive. V and J are TRBV18 and TRBJ1-1, with 12 bases aligning to TRBD1. CDR3 DNA sequence: TGTGCCAGCTCCCCCGGGACAGGGGGCCGTGGTGTTACTGAAGCTTTCTTT. It codes for CASSPGTGGRGVTEAFF. Combining the CDR3 with reference TRBV18 and TRBJ1-1 gives the whole variable domain NAGVMQNPRHLVRRRGQEARLRCSPMKGHSHVYWYRQLPEEGLKFMVYLQKENIIDESGMPKERFSAEFPKEGPSILRIQQVVRGDSAAYFCASSPGTGGRGVTEAFFGQGTRLTVV.